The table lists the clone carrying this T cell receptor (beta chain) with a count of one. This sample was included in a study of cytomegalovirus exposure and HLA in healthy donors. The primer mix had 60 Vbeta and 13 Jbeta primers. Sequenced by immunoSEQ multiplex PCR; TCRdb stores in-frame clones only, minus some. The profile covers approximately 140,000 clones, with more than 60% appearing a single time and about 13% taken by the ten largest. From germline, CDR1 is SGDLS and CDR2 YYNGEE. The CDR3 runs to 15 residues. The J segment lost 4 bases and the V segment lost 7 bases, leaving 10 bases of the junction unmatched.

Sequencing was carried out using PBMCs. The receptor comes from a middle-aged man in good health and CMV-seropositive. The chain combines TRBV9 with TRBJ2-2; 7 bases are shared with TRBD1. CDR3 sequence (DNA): TGTGCCAGCTGCTGTAGGGACAGCCTCACCGGGGAGCTGTTTTTT. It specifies CASCCRDSLTGELFF.